The 10 T cell receptor beta chains in this list originate from one sample, sequenced in a study of T cell responses to AZD1222 COVID-19 vaccine. Sequenced by immunoSEQ multiplex PCR; TCRdb stores in-frame clones only, minus some. The data show more than 85,000 clones, with approximately 90% seen just once and 7% to 9% held by the top ten. The sample consisted of peripheral blood, taken on day 0 of AZD1222 vaccination. The receptor set was obtained from an adult in good health.

CDR3: CASSSAQGNRMEQYF. CDR3 nucleotide sequence: TGTGCCAGCAGCTCCGCCCAGGGGAATAGGATGGAGCAGTACTTC. V and J are TRBV5-4 and TRBJ2-7; D possibly corresponds to TRBD1 (6 bases). Germline lookup yields CDR1 SGHNT and CDR2 YYREEE (reference sequence). This CDR3 has 15 residues. V lost 3 bases and J 7 bases, leaving 20 bases between the germline ends. Combining the CDR3 with reference TRBV5-4 and TRBJ2-7 gives the whole variable domain ETGVTQSPTHLIKTRGQQVTLRCSSQSGHNTVSWYQQALGQGPQFIFQYYREEENGRGNFPPRFSGLQFPNYSSELNVNALELDDSALYLCASSSAQGNRMEQYFGPGTRLTVT.

This clone was seen only a few times. The genes are TRBV27 and TRBJ1-3; weak D call: TRBD1 (6 bases). The CDR3 is made up of 15 amino acids. The germline CDR1 and CDR2 sequences are MNHEY and SMNVEV (reference sequence). Trimming removed 6 bases from V and 4 bases from J, with 16 bases in between. CDR3 residues: CASSQDRGLGNTIYF. CDR3 DNA sequence: TGTGCCAGCAGCCAGGACAGAGGACTCGGAAACACCATATATTTT.

V is TRBV19 and J is TRBJ2-4; no firm D call. Between the trimmed V and J ends, which lost 3 bases and 0 bases, there was a span of 9 bases. The germline V gene has CDR1 LNHDA and CDR2 SQIVND (reference sequence). The CDR3 extends over 15 amino acids. The CDR3 spells CASSIMAAAKNIQYF. The CDR3 nucleotides are TGTGCCAGTAGTATCATGGCGGCAGCCAAAAACATTCAGTACTTC.

This clone occurred once. This chain uses TRBV5-1 with TRBJ1-4, with D possibly matching TRBD1 (5 bases). Per the germline V gene, CDR1 is SGHRS and CDR2 is YFSETQ. The CDR3 runs 14 residues. Trimming took 3 bases from V and 6 from J, leaving 12 bases between them. The chain's CDR3 is CASSSGPVDEKLFF. In nucleotides, the CDR3 is TGCGCCAGCAGCTCGGGGCCAGTAGATGAAAAACTGTTTTTT.

The chain is built from TRBV5-6 and TRBJ2-6, with D tentatively TRBD1 or TRBD2 (5 bases each). V gave up 2 bases and J gave up 1 base, with 16 bases separating them. From germline, CDR1 is SGHDT and CDR2 YYEEEE. The CDR3 has 18 amino acids. The CDR3 DNA reads TGTGCCAGCAGCTTCTCAAGCCAGGGACCTTCTGGGGCCAACGTCCTGACTTTC. As protein: CASSFSSQGPSGANVLTF.

V gene TRBV5-1 combines with J gene TRBJ2-5; D might be TRBD2 (5 bases). The length of the CDR3 is 13 residues. In germline, CDR1 is SGHRS, CDR2 YFSETQ. The V and J ends lost 0 bases and 9 bases respectively, with 12 bases between them. CDR3 amino acids: CASSLAAGEAQYF. The CDR3 nucleotides are TGCGCCAGCAGCTTGGCCGCGGGTGAGGCCCAGTACTTC.

This clone was counted once. This CDR3 is also generated by other DNA sequences in the sample. This chain uses TRBV12-3 or TRBV12-4 with TRBJ1-2; D unresolved. The CDR3 runs to 13 residues. The ends were cut back, 3 bases at V and 2 bases at J, with 7 bases in the middle. The CDR3, as DNA: TGTGCCAGCAGTTTTGGGGAGAACTATGGCTACACCTTC. It specifies CASSFGENYGYTF.

V gene TRBV10-1 combines with J gene TRBJ2-7; 7 bases are a match to TRBD2. After removal of 0 bases from V and 6 bases from J, the junction contained 8 bases not matched to a gene. Germline V gene data show CDR1 as WNHNN and CDR2 as SYGVQD (reference sequence). This CDR3 is built from 15 residues. For the CDR3, the DNA is TGCGCCAGCAGTGAGTCGAGCGGGGACTGGTTCGAGCAGTACTTC. It specifies CASSESSGDWFEQYF.

This clone has only one observation. CDR3 in amino acids: CASSPLHGGQPQHF. The CDR3 bases are TGTGCCAGCAGCCCCTTACATGGCGGGCAGCCCCAGCATTTT. The chain recombines TRBV7-9 with TRBJ1-5; D unresolved. The length of the CDR3 is 14 residues. Trimming removed 5 bases at V and 7 bases at J, with 15 bases between. The germline CDR1 and CDR2 sequences are SEHNR and FQNEAQ (reference sequence).

The J gene is TRBJ1-5, the V gene TRBV5-1; D unclear. CDR3 length: 13 residues. Trimming removed 4 bases at V and 5 bases at J, with 10 bases between. Germline lookup yields CDR1 SGHRS and CDR2 YFSETQ. In DNA form, the CDR3 reads TGCGCCAGCAGCATGGACGGGGATCAGCCCCAGCATTTT. Translation: CASSMDGDQPQHF.